This TCR beta chain came from a study of CD8+CD57+ T cells in acquired aplastic anemia. In the study overall: Each DNA sample taken from sorted CD4+ and CD8+ cells came to 3 to 4 ug on average.

The CDR3 sequence is 14 residues long. Germline V gene data show CDR1 as KGHDR and CDR2 as SFDVKD. V was clipped by 5 bases and J by 8 bases; unmatched bases: 8. Patients chosen for sequencing had shown CD8+CD57+ cell expansion by flow cytometry. Each of the patients presented with severe acquired aplastic anemia. Patients were therapy-naive when their blood was sampled. Genomic DNA was employed as the template in profiling TCR beta VDJ and CDR3. One entry per CDR3 protein results from TCRdb running MiXCR on the reads. The data contain around 200,000 distinct CDR3 sequences, around 47% of them singletons.

This sequence originates from a human donor with aplastic anemia. Sequences were obtained from sorted CD4+, CD8+, or CD8+CD57+ T cells (not recorded which) from PBMCs. J is TRBJ1-2 and V is TRBV24-1; 9 bases agree with TRBD1. CDR3 in amino acids: CATSAPGQGDGYTF. DNA of the CDR3: TGTGCCACCAGTGCTCCGGGACAGGGCGACGGCTACACCTTC.